The sequence of this TCR beta chain was determined in a study of cytomegalovirus exposure and HLA in healthy donors. Study context: The early release's HLA-typed donors yielded 65 million to 85 million unique TCRs. Study observations and caveats: The authors later linked a missense DCLRE1C variant to TCR beta V- and J-gene trimming. Most of the CMV-associated TCR beta chains (in a later analysis) appeared to be HLA-restricted.

The CDR3 is 13 amino acids. Trimming left V 1 base short and J 6 bases short, with 8 bases between. Germline CDR1 and CDR2: SGHRS and YFSETQ. The PCR ran on 60 Vbeta and 13 Jbeta primers. TCRdb's table, derived via immunoSEQ multiplex PCR, lists solely in-frame clones and lacks some. The sample has 200,000 to 250,000 clones; 85% to 90% are singletons. On this clone: Its antigen is currently unknown.

When sampled, the donors appeared nominally healthy, though they likely had unrecorded immune exposures. The origin of this receptor is a woman in her late teens or twenties in good health and CMV-seronegative. The sample comprised PBMCs. This chain links TRBV5-1 with TRBJ2-1, with D maybe TRBD2 (5 bases). CDR3 in amino acids: CASSLRGINEQFF. CDR3 in DNA: TGCGCCAGCAGCTTGAGAGGGATCAATGAGCAGTTCTTC.